This T cell receptor (beta chain) comes out of a study of chemoradiotherapy in HPV16-positive cancers. Assay used: immunoSEQ multiplex PCR; TCRdb lists only in-frame clones, some missing. Found here are around 8,800 clones, around 70% of them singletons; the top ten hold over 9%. This CDR3 is 15 amino acids long. CDR1 is LGHNA, CDR2 YNFKEQ, per germline. The ends were cut back, 2 bases at V and 5 bases at J, with 16 bases in the middle. Over chemoradiotherapy, repertoires were sampled more than once. The TCR comes from a human donor with HPV-associated anogenital cancer. J is TRBJ2-7 and V is TRBV4-2; a possible D gene is TRBD2 (6 bases). Sequencing used tumor tissue, obtained from a patient who underwent chemoradiotherapy. This chain's CDR3 is CASSQSRGGYDEQYF. The CDR3 DNA sequence: TGTGCCAGCAGCCAATCCCGGGGAGGATACGACGAGCAGTACTTC.